This TCR beta chain was observed in a study of T cell responses to AZD1222 COVID-19 vaccine. Trimming took off 2 bases at V and 4 bases at J, with 3 bases between the two ends. Germline lookup yields CDR1 MNHEY and CDR2 SMNVEV (reference sequence). The CDR3 length is 13 residues. Sequencing used immunoSEQ multiplex PCR; TCRdb keeps in-frame clones, though not all of them. The table records about 73,000 clones, less than 85% of them present only once. Recipients boosted at about 4 weeks or about 12 weeks are pooled. This clonotype originated in an adult who received the AZD1222 COVID-19 vaccine. The specimen was peripheral blood, collected 28 days after the second AZD1222 dose. V gene TRBV27 combines with J gene TRBJ2-6; D is unresolved. The CDR3 reads CASSLNGANVLTF. DNA for the CDR3: TGTGCCAGCAGTTTAAACGGGGCCAACGTCCTGACTTTC.